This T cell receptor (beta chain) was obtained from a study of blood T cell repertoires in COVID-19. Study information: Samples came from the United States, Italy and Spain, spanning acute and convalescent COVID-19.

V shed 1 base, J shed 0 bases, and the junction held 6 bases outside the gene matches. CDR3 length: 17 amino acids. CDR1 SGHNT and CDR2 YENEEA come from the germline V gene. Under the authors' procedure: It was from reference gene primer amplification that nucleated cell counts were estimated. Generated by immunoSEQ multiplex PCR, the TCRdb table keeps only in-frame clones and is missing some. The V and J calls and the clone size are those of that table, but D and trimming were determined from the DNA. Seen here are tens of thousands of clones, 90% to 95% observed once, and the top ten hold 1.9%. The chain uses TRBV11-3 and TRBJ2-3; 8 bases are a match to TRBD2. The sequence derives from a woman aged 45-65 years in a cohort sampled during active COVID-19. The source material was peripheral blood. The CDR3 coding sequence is TGTGCCAGCAGCTTAGCACTGAGCGGGAGTAGCACAGATACGCAGTATTTT. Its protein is CASSLALSGSSTDTQYF.